Listed below are T cell receptor beta chains from one sample, sequenced in a study of OX40 agonist ivuxolimab in advanced cancers. Clones were read by immunoSEQ multiplex PCR, and TCRdb kept only the in-frame ones, dropping some. The sample records around 70,000 clones, about four fifths being singletons. The sequencing used CD4+ or CD8+ T cells sorted from blood, collected in a trial of the OX40 agonist ivuxolimab. The receptors come from an adult with an advanced solid tumor such as melanoma, head and neck, liver or kidney cancer. The CDR3 runs from the conserved cysteine through the conserved F or W. The D gene is left open where the match is weak. Clone size is shown for a subset of rows, as once, few, many or a class of expanded clone.

TRBD1 | TRBJ2-1 | TRBV5-1 | NA | TGCGCCAGCAGCTTGGCGGGGACAGCTGCCTACAATGGTGAGCAGTTCTTC | CASSLAGTAAYNGEQFF
NA | TRBJ1-2 | TRBV9 | NA | TGTGCCAGCAGCGTAGATTCAGCCTACCAAGCTAACTATGGCTACACCTTC | CASSVDSAYQANYGYTF
NA | TRBJ2-5 | TRBV4-1 | once | TGCGCCAGCAGCCTACAGGGAAGCCAAGAGACCCAGTACTTC | CASSLQGSQETQYF
NA | TRBJ1-2 | TRBV5-8 | NA | TGTGCCAGCAGCTTGGGACAGCTGACCCGCTATGGCTACACCTTC | CASSLGQLTRYGYTF
NA | TRBJ1-1 | TRBV5-8 | NA | TGTGCCAGCAGCTTGGGTCTGGGTGTGGCTGAAGCTTTCTTT | CASSLGLGVAEAFF
NA | TRBJ1-1 | TRBV5-4 | few | TGTGCCAGCAGCTCCCAGGGGATCACTGAAGCTTTCTTT | CASSSQGITEAFF
NA | TRBJ1-1 | TRBV21-1 | NA | TGTGCCAGCAGCAAAGATAACGCCTCGGCGGACACTGAAGCTTTCTTT | CASSKDNASADTEAFF
NA | TRBJ1-1 | TRBV18 | NA | TGTGCCAGCTCACCAACGGTGGGGGCCACTGAAGCTTTCTTT | CASSPTVGATEAFF
NA | TRBJ1-2 | TRBV2 | NA | TGTGCCAGCAGTGAATCAGAGTGGGATGGCTACACCTTC | CASSESEWDGYTF
NA | TRBJ1-3 | TRBV9 | NA | TGTGCCAGCAGCAGAGGGACCGGGCGACTCTCTGGAAACACCATATATTTT | CASSRGTGRLSGNTIYF
TRBD2 | TRBJ2-5 | TRBV9 | NA | TGTGCCAGCAGCCCCCAGGGACTAGCGGGGGCCGAGACCCAGTACTTC | CASSPQGLAGAETQYF
NA | TRBJ2-1 | TRBV27 | NA | TGTGCCAGCAGGGGAAAAACAGGGATTGAGCAGTTCTTC | CASRGKTGIEQFF
TRBD1 | TRBJ1-4 | TRBV2 | NA | TGTGCCAGCAGACCCCGGGACAGCGCAACTAATGAAAAACTGTTTTTT | CASRPRDSATNEKLFF
NA | TRBJ2-5 | TRBV5-1 | NA | TGCGCCAGCAGCTTCGGACCCATACCCGGGACCCAGTACTTC | CASSFGPIPGTQYF
TRBD1 | TRBJ2-1 | TRBV28 | NA | TGTGCCAGCAGTCTTTGGGGCCAGGGACAGGGGGATGAGCAGTTCTTC | CASSLWGQGQGDEQFF
NA | TRBJ1-2 | TRBV4-2 | NA | TGTGCCAGCAGCCAAGAATTCGGGTCGGGGCTAGGGGACTATGGCTACACCTTC | CASSQEFGSGLGDYGYTF
NA | TRBJ1-1 | TRBV10-2 | NA | TGCGCCAGCGGCAGGGGTGTATGGACTGAAGCTTTCTTT | CASGRGVWTEAFF
NA | TRBJ1-3 | TRBV5-1 | NA | TGCGCCAGCAGCTTCGGTCTCTCTGGAAACACCATATATTTT | CASSFGLSGNTIYF
NA | TRBJ1-2 | TRBV7-2 | NA | TGTGCCAGCAGAACCCGACGGGGATCTAACTATGGCTACACCTTC | CASRTRRGSNYGYTF
NA | TRBJ2-3 | TRBV7-9 | NA | TGTGCCAGCAGCCGCCAATCAGGGTTGAGCACAGATACGCAGTATTTT | CASSRQSGLSTDTQYF
NA | TRBJ1-1 | TRBV7-2 | NA | TGTGCCAGCAGCTTAGAGTACACTGAAGCTTTCTTT | CASSLEYTEAFF
TRBD1 | TRBJ2-7 | TRBV27 | NA | TGTGCCAGCAGATGGCCGGGACAGGGGGCCAACGAGCAGTACTTC | CASRWPGQGANEQYF
NA | TRBJ2-7 | TRBV28 | NA | TGTGCCAGCAGTCCCCCAAGATCGGATTCCTACGAGCAGTACTTC | CASSPPRSDSYEQYF
NA | TRBJ2-1 | TRBV7-2 | NA | TGTGCCAGCAGCTTAGTGCATCGCGAGCAGTTCTTC | CASSLVHREQFF
TRBD1 | TRBJ2-5 | TRBV28 | NA | TGTGCCAGCAGTTTTGACAGGGGCCAAGAGACCCAGTACTTC | CASSFDRGQETQYF
NA | TRBJ2-7 | TRBV7-2 | NA | TGTGCCAGCAGCCGGCGGGCGGAATCCTACGAGCAGTACTTC | CASSRRAESYEQYF
TRBD1 | TRBJ1-5 | TRBV19 | NA | TGTGCCAGTAGTATCCTGAGAACACCGGGACAGGGGGCGTATCAGCCCCAGCATTTT | CASSILRTPGQGAYQPQHF
TRBD1 | TRBJ2-5 | TRBV2 | NA | TGTGCCAGCAGTTCAACGTCGACAGGGGCCCTGCTGGAGACCCAGTACTTC | CASSSTSTGALLETQYF
NA | TRBJ2-5 | TRBV20-1 | once | TGCAGTGCTAGGGGGGTTGAGACCCAGTACTTC | CSARGVETQYF
NA | TRBJ2-5 | TRBV10-3 | few | TGTGCCATGCGGGGACAGATCCAAGAGACCCAGTACTTC | CAMRGQIQETQYF